This T cell receptor beta chain comes out of a study of T cells in Graves' hyperthyroidism and ophthalmopathy. Amplified TCR beta CDR3 regions came from RNA transcripts. The study used the HTBI primer set for a first-round RT-PCR of the TCR CDR3. TCRdb reprocessed the multiplex PCR reads with MiXCR, giving one entry per CDR3 protein. Seen here are fewer than 650,000 distinct CDR3 sequences, about 46% observed once, and the top ten hold about 45%. Remarks on this clonotype: Antigen: not known.

Whole-study results and caveats: Ophthalmopathy prediction by the model preceded onset by a median about 6 months. In blood, most of the thyroid clonotypes expanded above 0.001 were also present.

Uncontrolled infection, other autoimmune disease, pregnancy or lactation led to exclusion. Diagnosing involved the use of clinical symptoms, serum thyroxine and TRAb, thyroid ultrasound and orbital computed tomography. The sequence derives from an adult woman with Graves' disease, either hyperthyroidism or ophthalmopathy (not recorded which). The sample was peripheral blood or thyroid tissue (not recorded which).

The CDR3 reads CASSSTGVMNTEAFF. In nucleotides, the CDR3 is TGTGCCAGCAGCTCGACAGGAGTAATGAACACTGAAGCTTTCTTT. The chain recombines TRBV7-1 with TRBJ1-1, with a weak D call TRBD1 (6 bases). TRBV7-1 carries the ORF label, with uncertain function. This CDR3 contains 15 residues. Trimming pared 3 bases from V and 0 bases from J, leaving 11 bases between.